These T cell receptor beta chains were read from a single sample in a study of early T cells in non-severe SARS-CoV-2 infection. One entry per CDR3 protein, called by TCRdb with MiXCR from the 5' RACE reads. There are about 37,000 distinct CDR3 sequences in the sample; about 8% occur only once, and roughly 12% lies in the top ten. This specimen was whole blood, taken at baseline. Receptors were obtained from an adult who was a healthcare worker with PCR-confirmed SARS-CoV-2 infection or an uninfected control (not recorded which). CDR3s include the opening cysteine and the closing phenylalanine or tryptophan. D genes are given only for firm matches. Not every row has a clone size; where given, it reads once, few, many or a size class.

TRBV7-9	many	TRBJ2-1	-	TGTGCCAGCAGCTCCCCCTTGGCGTGGTCCACGGATGAGCAGTTCTTC	CASSSPLAWSTDEQFF
TRBV12-3/TRBV12-4	-	TRBJ1-2	-	TGTGCCAGCAGTTTAAATTCCGGAGCGGATGGCCACACCTTC	CASSLNSGADGHTF
TRBV28	many	TRBJ2-7	-	TGTGCCAGCAGGCCACACAGGGACCCTAGGGCGCAGTACTTC	CASRPHRDPRAQYF
TRBV6-6	few	TRBJ2-1	-	TGTGCCAGCACCTCGGAAATGTCCTACAATGAGCAGTTCTTC	CASTSEMSYNEQFF
TRBV20-1	few	TRBJ2-5	-	TGCAGTGCTAGGACAGGAGTCCGCCAAGAGACCCAGTACTTC	CSARTGVRQETQYF
TRBV4-2	once	TRBJ2-1	TRBD2	TGTGCCAGCAGTCCTCGTAGCGGGGGGGCCCATGAGCAGTTCTTC	CASSPRSGGAHEQFF
TRBV12-3/TRBV12-4	many	TRBJ2-7	-	TGTGCCAGCAGTTTAGAGACGGGACCCTACGAGCAGTACTTC	CASSLETGPYEQYF
TRBV9	few	TRBJ1-2	-	TGTGCCAGCAGCGTAGAGGGGTCCTATGGCTACACCTTC	CASSVEGSYGYTF
TRBV6-5	many	TRBJ1-5	-	TGTGCCAGCAGCTCAGACGTTTCTCAGCCCCAGCATTTT	CASSSDVSQPQHF
TRBV29-1	-	TRBJ1-2	-	TGCAGCGTCTCCCCTACAAGACCCTATGGCTACACCTTC	CSVSPTRPYGYTF
TRBV11-2	-	TRBJ1-1	-	TGTGCCAGCAGCTTAGAGGGGAGTCCGAACACTGAAGCTTTCTTT	CASSLEGSPNTEAFF
TRBV29-1	few	TRBJ2-1	-	TGCAGCGTTGAACTCCCTGGTTTGCAGATTTACAATGAGCAGTTCTTC	CSVELPGLQIYNEQFF
TRBV11-2	-	TRBJ2-5	-	TGTGCCAGCAGCCCAAGGACAGCGGAGACCCAGTACTTC	CASSPRTAETQYF
TRBV6-2/TRBV6-3	few	TRBJ1-2	-	TGTGCCAGCAGTCGACAGAACTATGGCTACACCTTC	CASSRQNYGYTF
TRBV5-1	-	TRBJ2-5	-	TGCGCCAGCAGCCCGGGGGCGGTAAGCAGAGAGACCCCGTACTTC	CASSPGAVSRETPYF
TRBV4-2	-	TRBJ2-1	TRBD2	TGTGCCAGCAGCCAAGAGGTGACTAGCGGTTACAATGAGCAGTTCTTC	CASSQEVTSGYNEQFF
TRBV4-1	-	TRBJ1-3	-	TGCGCCAGCAGCCAAGCGGGGTCTGGGTTAATTGGAAACACCATATATTTT	CASSQAGSGLIGNTIYF
TRBV12-3/TRBV12-4	many	TRBJ1-5	-	TGTGCCAGCAGTTTCCAGCAGGGCACTCAGCCCCAGCATTTT	CASSFQQGTQPQHF
TRBV28	-	TRBJ2-7	TRBD2	TGTGCCAGCAGTTTACTAGCGGGGGGTGGCGAGCAGTACTTC	CASSLLAGGGEQYF
TRBV12-3/TRBV12-4	-	TRBJ2-7	-	TGTGCCAGCAGTCGGGGAGGCCACGAGCAGTACTTC	CASSRGGHEQYF
TRBV28	many	TRBJ2-3	-	TGTGCCAGCAGTTCCAAGAGTACAGATACGCAGTATTTT	CASSSKSTDTQYF
TRBV11-2	many	TRBJ1-4	-	TGTGCCAGCAGTTTTGACGGGGGCTATGAAAAACTGTTTTTT	CASSFDGGYEKLFF
TRBV7-2	few	TRBJ1-1	-	TGTGCCAGCATCTTGAGGCCCGGGACGGTGATAGCTGAAGCTTTCTTT	CASILRPGTVIAEAFF
TRBV20-1	-	TRBJ2-3	-	TGCAGTGCTAGAGATTTACCTATCTTCATTAGCACAGATACGCAGTATTTT	CSARDLPIFISTDTQYF
TRBV7-8	many	TRBJ2-1	TRBD2	TGTGCCAGCAGCCTGCGTCGGACTAGCGGCTACAATGAGCAGTTCTTC	CASSLRRTSGYNEQFF
TRBV6-5	few	TRBJ2-3	-	TGTGCCAGCAGCGGGACACCAGCTTTGACAGATACGCAGTATTTT	CASSGTPALTDTQYF
TRBV30	-	TRBJ2-7	TRBD1	TGTGCCTGGAGTGAGGGGGACAGCTCCTACGAGCAGTACTTC	CAWSEGDSSYEQYF
TRBV28	few	TRBJ1-3	TRBD1	TGTGCCAGCAGTTCGGGACAGGCGGACGAAAACACCATATATTTT	CASSSGQADENTIYF
TRBV2	-	TRBJ2-3	-	TGTGCCAGCAGTGATAAGCGGAGCACAGATACGCAGTATTTT	CASSDKRSTDTQYF
TRBV20-1	-	TRBJ2-3	-	TGCAGTGCTACCGTCGGAGAGATGGGGACAGATACGCAGTATTTT	CSATVGEMGTDTQYF
TRBV4-1	-	TRBJ2-3	TRBD2	TGCGCCGGGGGAGGGTTCCCTGCTAGCACAGATACGCAGTATTTT	CAGGGFPASTDTQYF
TRBV4-3	-	TRBJ1-2	-	TGCGCCAGCAGCCAAGATTTGGTGGGAAACTATGGCTACACCTTC	CASSQDLVGNYGYTF
TRBV11-1	many	TRBJ2-3	-	TGTGCCAGCAGACTACAGGGCTATACGCAGTATTTT	CASRLQGYTQYF
TRBV20-1	-	TRBJ2-1	-	TGCAGTGCTAGAAGGCAGGGGATCGGTGAGCAGTTCTTC	CSARRQGIGEQFF
TRBV28	many	TRBJ1-5	-	TGTGCCAGCAGTATCGGGGGTAACAATCAGCCCCAGCATTTT	CASSIGGNNQPQHF
TRBV7-9	-	TRBJ1-1	TRBD1	TGTGCCAGCAGCCAGGGGGCCACTGAAGCTTTCTTT	CASSQGATEAFF
TRBV7-6	-	TRBJ2-5	-	TGTGCCAGCAGCTCATCGGGACGGCGAAAGCAAGAGACCCAGTACTTC	CASSSSGRRKQETQYF
TRBV6-5	few	TRBJ1-6	-	TGTGCCAGCAGTTACGATGGTAATTCACCCCTCCACTTT	CASSYDGNSPLHF
TRBV29-1	-	TRBJ1-5	-	TGCAGCGTTGCCGAGGCAGGGAATCAGCCCCAGCATTTT	CSVAEAGNQPQHF
TRBV25-1	-	TRBJ1-4	-	TGTGCCAGCAGTGTTCGACTCGGGGGCGAAAAACTGTTTTTT	CASSVRLGGEKLFF
TRBV29-1	-	TRBJ1-1	-	TGCAGCGTGGCCAATGGACAGGAAGCTTTCTTT	CSVANGQEAFF
TRBV28	few	TRBJ2-5	-	TGTGCCAGCAGTTCCCCGCGATTGTACCAAGAGACCCAGTACTTC	CASSSPRLYQETQYF
TRBV6-1	many	TRBJ2-3	TRBD2	TGTGCCAGCAGTGAATTGGCTAGCGGGGCTACAGATACGCAGTATTTT	CASSELASGATDTQYF